This TCR beta chain was captured in a study of beta chain features in type 1 diabetes. The study, taken as a whole, reports: In the patient group, naive, central memory and Treg TCRB repertoires seemed more alike than in the healthy donor group. TCRB CDR3s were moderately but significantly shorter in Type 1 diabetes patients in all four CD4+ subsets.

This CDR3 region has 15 residues. Germline CDR1 reads SGHTA; CDR2 reads FQGNSA. Trimming left V 5 bases short and J 5 bases short, with 19 bases between. As every portion of the isolated RNA was reverse transcribed, the sequencing read expressed TCRB transcripts. Assay: immunoSEQ multiplex PCR; the TCRdb copy retains only in-frame clones and omits some. The sample records about 740,000 clones, roughly an eighth being singletons. This clone was found a few times. What it recognizes is unknown. The clonotype comes from a man between 18 and 29 years old with type 1 diabetes. The chain is built from TRBV7-2 and TRBJ2-7, with D possibly TRBD1 on 7 matching bases. The sequenced sample consisted of naive CD4+ T cells from blood. CDR3 sequence: CASSQWGDRTNEQYF. The CDR3 DNA reads TGTGCCAGCAGCCAATGGGGGGACAGAACAAACGAGCAGTACTTC. Full variable domain (remainder filled in from reference TRBV7-2 and TRBJ2-7): GAGVSQSPSNKVTEKGKDVELRCDPISGHTALYWYRQSLGQGLEFLIYFQGNSAPDKSGLPSDRFSAERTGGSVSTLTIQRTQQEDSAVYLCASSQWGDRTNEQYFGPGTRLTVT.